The clone carrying this TCR beta chain was recorded at least ten times. The junction had 3 bases not matched to a gene; V was cut back by 1 base and J by 3 bases. This CDR3 is built from 15 residues. Looked up from germline, CDR1 is LGHNA and CDR2 is YNFKEQ. MiXCR was run by TCRdb on the 5' RACE reads, yielding one entry per CDR3 protein. The sample lists under 6,000 distinct CDR3 sequences, 36% occurring once. The receptor's source is a female donor with breast cancer. The sample consisted of memory CD4+ T cells sorted from blood. Subset: memory CD4+ T cells, CD4+CD45RO+CD25-. The chain has TRBV4-2 and TRBJ2-1; TRBD2 matches at 7 bases. The CDR3 loop is CASSQGASGYNEQFF. As DNA, the CDR3 is TGTGCCAGCAGCCAAGGGGCTAGCGGCTACAATGAGCAGTTCTTC.